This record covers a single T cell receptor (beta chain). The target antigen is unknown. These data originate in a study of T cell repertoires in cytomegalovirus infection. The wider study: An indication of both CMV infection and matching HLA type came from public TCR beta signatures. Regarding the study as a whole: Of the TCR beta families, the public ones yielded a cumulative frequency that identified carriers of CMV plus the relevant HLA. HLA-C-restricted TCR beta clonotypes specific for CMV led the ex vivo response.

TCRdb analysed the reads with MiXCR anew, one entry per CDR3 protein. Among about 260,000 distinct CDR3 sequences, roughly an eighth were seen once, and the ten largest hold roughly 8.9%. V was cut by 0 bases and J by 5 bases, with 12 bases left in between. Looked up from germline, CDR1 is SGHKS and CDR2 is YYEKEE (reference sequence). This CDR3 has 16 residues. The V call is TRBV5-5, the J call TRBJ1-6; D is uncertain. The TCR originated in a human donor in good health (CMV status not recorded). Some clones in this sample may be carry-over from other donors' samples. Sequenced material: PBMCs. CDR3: CASSLGGGTNNSPLHF. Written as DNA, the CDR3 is TGTGCCAGCAGCTTGGGAGGAGGAACGAATAATTCACCCCTCCACTTT.